This T cell receptor beta chain was retrieved from a study of CD8+CD57+ T cells in acquired aplastic anemia. Study-wide context: The study obtained an average of around 3.4 ug of DNA from sorted CD4+ and CD8+ cells. Whole-study findings and limits: Patients and controls shared 25 to 30 CD8+ CDR3 sequences, which appeared highly expressed in patients and within their immunodominant clones.

Whoever was chosen for sequencing had shown CD8+CD57+ cell expansion by flow cytometry. Severe acquired aplastic anemia was the diagnosis recorded for all patients. In this sample, this clonotype turned up once. Antigen: not known. Genomic DNA, serving as template, underwent TCR beta VDJ and CDR3 profiling. TCRdb reprocessed the reads via MiXCR and lists one record per CDR3 protein. Here the sample spans some 170,000 distinct CDR3 sequences, 45% to 55% being singletons. This CDR3 comprises 13 residues. V was cut by 4 bases and J by 0 bases, with 6 bases left in between. Germline V gene lookup returns CDR1 MNHNS and CDR2 SASEGT.

The clonotype comes from a human donor with aplastic anemia. The sequenced sample consisted of sorted CD4+, CD8+, or CD8+CD57+ T cells (not recorded which) from PBMCs. The genes are TRBV6-1 and TRBJ1-1; D gene unclear. CDR3 coding DNA: TGTGCCAGCAGTGTCGGTATGAACACTGAAGCTTTCTTT. Amino acid sequence: CASSVGMNTEAFF.